This TCR beta chain was captured by sequencing in a study of T cells after yellow fever vaccination. This clonotype was counted only a few times. TCRdb recomputed calls from the 5' RACE reads with MiXCR, one row per CDR3 protein. The sample contains about 310,000 distinct CDR3 sequences, around 3.6% of which appear only once. The CDR3 loop spans 15 amino acids. Germline V gene lookup returns CDR1 SGHRS and CDR2 YFSETQ. Trimming took 5 bases from V and 5 from J; bases not matched to a gene: 6. This chain connects TRBV5-1 to TRBJ2-3, with 12 bases matching TRBD2. This sequence originates from a young man who received the YFV17D yellow fever vaccine. Material: PBMCs, obtained on the day of the yellow fever booster vaccination. CDR3 residues: CASRSLAGGLDTQYF. The CDR3 nucleotides read TGCGCCAGCAGGTCCCTAGCGGGGGGGCTAGATACGCAGTATTTT.